One sample yielded the 31 T cell receptor beta chains listed below, sequenced in a study of blood T cell repertoires in COVID-19 (dated by TCRdb to about 2020). Libraries were constructed by the immunoSEQ multiplex PCR assay. TCRdb mirrors the immuneACCESS table, restricted to in-frame sequences. Some clones are absent from its copies; in checked studies, under half trace to an unresolved V gene, and the reason for the others is unknown. The table for this sample lists roughly 95,000 clones; around 81% of them were counted only once. Approximately 4% of the sample is held by the ten biggest clonotypes. What was sequenced was peripheral blood. These receptors all come from a man between 60 and 75 years old with acute or convalescent COVID-19.

There are a few counts of this clone. V is TRBV15 and J is TRBJ2-1; 7 positions match TRBD2. The ends lost 2 bases at V and 4 bases at J; junction bases unmatched: 5. Looked up from germline, CDR1 is LNHNV and CDR2 is YYDKDF (reference sequence). The CDR3 loop spans 15 amino acids. CDR3 nucleotide sequence: TGTGCCACCAGCAGATCTAGCGGAGCATACAATGAGCAGTTCTTC. Translation gives CATSRSSGAYNEQFF. The full variable domain, its missing parts supplied by reference TRBV15 and TRBJ2-1, is DAMVIQNPRYQVTQFGKPVTLSCSQTLNHNVMYWYQQKSSQAPKLLFHYYDKDFNNEADTPDNFQSRRPNTSFCFLDIRSPGLGDTAMYLCATSRSSGAYNEQFFGPGTRLTVL.

The chain links TRBV5-1 to TRBJ1-2; 8 bases line up with TRBD1. The CDR3 extends over 17 amino acids. The V gene's germline CDR1 is SGHRS and CDR2 YFSETQ. J gave up 2 bases and V 2 bases, and 11 bases lay outside the gene matches. The CDR3 here is CASSFRTGIWANYGYTF. CDR3 nucleotide sequence: TGCGCCAGCAGCTTCAGGACAGGGATTTGGGCCAACTATGGCTACACCTTC. The variable domain in full, with the rest retrieved from reference TRBV5-1 and TRBJ1-2, is KAGVTQTPRYLIKTRGQQVTLSCSPISGHRSVSWYQQTPGQGLQFLFEYFSETQRNKGNFPGRFSGRQFSNSRSEMNVSTLELGDSALYLCASSFRTGIWANYGYTFGSGTRLTVV.

This clone showed up just once. The chain carries TRBV5-8 and TRBJ2-3; D is possibly TRBD1 (5 bases). The CDR3 loop spans 13 amino acids. V gave up 5 bases and J gave up 1 base, with 8 bases separating them. CDR1 is SGHTS and CDR2 is YDEGEE in the germline V gene. As DNA, the CDR3 is TGTGCCAGCAGTCAACAGGGCACAGATACGCAGTATTTT. It codes for CASSQQGTDTQYF.

Only a few counts were recorded for this clone. This sequence joins TRBV19 and TRBJ2-7; 13 bases match TRBD2. Germline V gene data show CDR1 as LNHDA and CDR2 as SQIVND (reference sequence). CDR3 size: 14 residues. For the CDR3, the DNA is TGTGCTCAAGAAGGGACTAGCGGGGCCTACGAGCAGTACGTC. Translating gives CAQEGTSGAYEQYV.

CDR3 loop: CATSDLQSTGDPIRRTGELFF. The CDR3 nucleotides read TGTGCCACCAGTGATTTGCAATCAACAGGGGACCCCATTCGACGGACCGGGGAGCTGTTTTTT. The chain employs TRBV24-1 and TRBJ2-2; 7 bases fit TRBD1. This CDR3 comprises 21 residues. V lost 0 bases to trimming and J lost 5 bases; unmatched junction nucleotides: 20. Germline lookup yields CDR1 KGHDR and CDR2 SFDVKD.

The chain is built from TRBV11-2 and TRBJ2-7, with D possibly TRBD1 on 10 matching bases. This CDR3 comprises 18 residues. Germline values: CDR1 SGHAT, CDR2 FQNNGV. Trimming took off 2 bases at V and 5 bases at J, with 25 bases between the two ends. CDR3: CASSLTSRGGQGHHEQYF. As DNA, the CDR3 is TGTGCCAGCAGCTTAACCTCGCGGGGGGGACAGGGGCACCACGAGCAGTACTTC.

This clone was observed a single time. The chain uses TRBV7-8 and TRBJ1-1; a possible D gene is TRBD1 (6 bases). The ends were cut back, 5 bases at V and 0 bases at J, with 10 bases in the middle. CDR1 and CDR2 (germline): SGHVS, FQNEAQ. The CDR3 has 14 amino acids. CDR3 coding DNA: TGTGCCAGCAGCCAACAGGGCATGAACACTGAAGCTTTCTTT. It yields the protein CASSQQGMNTEAFF. The full variable domain, completed using reference TRBV7-8 and TRBJ1-1, is GAGVSQSPRYKVAKRGQDVALRCDPISGHVSLFWYQQALGQGPEFLTYFQNEAQLDKSGLPSDRFFAERPEGSVSTLKIQRTQQEDSAVYLCASSQQGMNTEAFFGQGTRLTVV.

V is TRBV18 and J is TRBJ2-5, with TRBD2 as a possible D gene (5 bases). CDR1 KGHSH and CDR2 LQKENI come from the germline V gene. CDR3 length: 15 residues. Trimming pared 0 bases from V and 0 bases from J, leaving 8 bases between. The chain's CDR3 is CASSPPTGYQETQYF. As DNA, the CDR3 is TGTGCCAGCTCACCACCGACGGGGTACCAAGAGACCCAGTACTTC.

The genes are TRBV11-3 and TRBJ1-3; a possible D gene is TRBD1 (6 bases). The CDR3 has 18 amino acids. From germline, CDR1 is SGHNT and CDR2 YENEEA. Trimming took 3 bases from V and 4 from J, leaving 22 bases between them. CDR3 nucleotides: TGTGCCAGCAGCTTCTTACTAGGGCAGGGGCGTCACGGAAACACCATATATTTT. Translating it yields CASSFLLGQGRHGNTIYF.

This chain links TRBV3-1 (or the pseudogene TRBV3-2) with TRBJ2-5; TRBD2 might be the D (6 bases). This CDR3 region has 14 residues. Trimming stripped 4 bases from V and 5 bases from J, with 14 bases between. From germline, CDR1 is LGHDT and CDR2 YNNKEL (reference sequence). The DNA for the CDR3 is TGTGCCAGCAGCCCTAGTGGGGGGTGGGAGACCCAGTACTTC. This gives the protein CASSPSGGWETQYF.

The V gene is TRBV7-9, the J gene TRBJ1-2; TRBD1 aligns across 9 bases. The CDR3 contains 15 residues. With 8 bases clipped from V and 4 bases from J, the junction kept 11 bases outside the gene matches. Germline assignment: CDR1 SEHNR and CDR2 FQNEAQ (reference sequence). The CDR3 protein is CASQRTGGGGYGYTF. The CDR3 DNA reads as TGTGCCAGCCAACGAACAGGGGGCGGAGGCTATGGCTACACCTTC. The variable domain in full, with the rest retrieved from reference TRBV7-9 and TRBJ1-2, is DTGVSQNPRHKITKRGQNVTFRCDPISEHNRLYWYRQTLGQGPEFLTYFQNEAQLEKSRLLSDRFSAERPKGSFSTLEIQRTEQGDSAMYLCASQRTGGGGYGYTFGSGTRLTVV.

This clone was observed a few times. This sequence joins TRBV19 and TRBJ2-3; 10 positions match TRBD1. CDR3 length equals 15 residues. V shed 6 bases, J shed 5 bases, and the junction held 8 bases outside the gene matches. Germline V gene lookup returns CDR1 LNHDA and CDR2 SQIVND (reference sequence). Here the CDR3 reads CASSHGTGEVDTQYF. The CDR3 coding sequence is TGTGCCAGTAGCCACGGGACAGGGGAGGTAGATACGCAGTATTTT. Using reference TRBV19 and TRBJ2-3 for the parts outside the CDR3, the full variable domain is DGGITQSPKYLFRKEGQNVTLSCEQNLNHDAMYWYRQDPGQGLRLIYYSQIVNDFQKGDIAEGYSVSREKKESFPLTVTSAQKNPTAFYLCASSHGTGEVDTQYFGPGTRLTVL.

V is TRBV5-3 and J is TRBJ1-5, with 10 positions matching TRBD1. TRBV5-3 is given ORF status, its function remaining uncertain. The CDR3 contains 14 residues. With 7 bases clipped from V and 2 bases from J, the junction kept 3 bases outside the gene matches. The CDR3 loop reads CARGQGGGNQPQHF. The CDR3 coding sequence is TGTGCCAGAGGACAGGGGGGGGGCAATCAGCCCCAGCATTTT.

The chain is built from TRBV3-1 (or the pseudogene TRBV3-2) and TRBJ1-2; 7 positions agree with TRBD1. Germline CDR1 is LGHDT and CDR2 is YNNKEL (reference sequence). J was trimmed by 5 bases and V by 3 bases; bases with no gene match: 3. The CDR3 totals 13 residues. Here the CDR3 DNA reads TGTGCCAGCAGCCAGGGACAGCCTTATGGCTACACCTTC. Amino acids: CASSQGQPYGYTF.

This clone was detected once. This chain uses TRBV4-3 with TRBJ2-5, with D possibly matching TRBD2 (6 bases). The V end was cut by 4 bases, the J end by 2 bases, with 8 bases between. Germline CDR1 and CDR2: LGHNA and YSLEER. The CDR3 has 13 amino acids. The CDR3 reads CASSLGLQETQYF. CDR3 sequence (DNA): TGCGCCAGCAGCCTAGGACTACAAGAGACCCAGTACTTC.

The chain carries TRBV5-4 and TRBJ1-5; D gene unclear. Germline lookup yields CDR1 SGHNT and CDR2 YYREEE (reference sequence). The CDR3 contains 14 residues. Trimming stripped 2 bases from V and 4 bases from J, with 10 bases between. The DNA of the CDR3 is TGTGCCAGCAGCTTAAGCGGGGAAAATCAGCCCCAGCATTTT. Translating gives CASSLSGENQPQHF.

The V gene is TRBV3-1 (or the pseudogene TRBV3-2), the J gene TRBJ2-3; D might be TRBD2 (6 bases). Trimming shortened V by 6 bases and J by 2 bases, and 12 bases separated the two germline ends. In germline, CDR1 is LGHDT, CDR2 YNNKEL (reference sequence). The CDR3 runs 14 residues. The CDR3 nucleotides are TGTGCCAGCAGACCTAGCGAGTTCACAGATACGCAGTATTTT. Amino acid sequence: CASRPSEFTDTQYF.

The V call is TRBV12-5, the J call TRBJ1-5; 7 nucleotides agree with TRBD1. The CDR3 spans 16 residues. Germline V gene data show CDR1 as LGHNT and CDR2 as FRNRAP. Trimming cost V 0 bases and J 5 bases; bases outside gene matches: 7. CDR3 amino acids: CASGLVTGVLHQPQHF. CDR3 nucleotides: TGTGCTAGTGGTTTGGTAACAGGGGTACTCCATCAGCCCCAGCATTTT.

This chain uses TRBV19 with TRBJ1-1, with 10 bases that match TRBD1. Germline lookup yields CDR1 LNHDA and CDR2 SQIVND (reference sequence). Trimming removed 6 bases from V and 5 bases from J; junction bases left unmatched: 3. The CDR3 contains 13 residues. In DNA form, the CDR3 reads TGTGCCAGTAGCGACAGGGGGCGGACTGAAGCTTTCTTT. It translates to CASSDRGRTEAFF.

The rearrangement joins TRBV18 to TRBJ1-2; 10 nucleotides align to TRBD1. This CDR3 has 19 residues. V shed 4 bases and J 2 bases; nucleotides not matched to a gene: 16. The germline CDR1 and CDR2 sequences are KGHSH and LQKENI. This CDR3 is CASSLTPLFGQGVNYGYTF. The CDR3 nucleotides read TGTGCCAGCTCACTTACACCCCTCTTTGGACAGGGGGTGAACTATGGCTACACCTTC. The variable domain in full, completed from reference TRBV18 and TRBJ1-2, reads NAGVMQNPRHLVRRRGQEARLRCSPMKGHSHVYWYRQLPEEGLKFMVYLQKENIIDESGMPKERFSAEFPKEGPSILRIQQVVRGDSAAYFCASSLTPLFGQGVNYGYTFGSGTRLTVV.

The chain recombines TRBV27 with TRBJ1-1; D is unclear. CDR1 MNHEY and CDR2 SMNVEV come from the germline V gene (reference sequence). The V gene lost 2 bases and the J gene lost 5 bases, with 9 bases spanning the gap. CDR3 length: 13 amino acids. The CDR3 is CASSLTATTEAFF. The CDR3 nucleotides are TGTGCCAGCAGTTTAACCGCGACAACTGAAGCTTTCTTT.

This clone was seen only a few times. The rearrangement uses TRBV5-4 and TRBJ2-7; the D gene is possibly TRBD2 (6 bases). The ends were cut back, 3 bases at V and 3 bases at J, with 10 bases in the middle. This CDR3 contains 13 residues. CDR1 and CDR2 (germline): SGHNT, YYREEE (reference sequence). The CDR3 here is CASSWDGGYEQYF. The DNA of the CDR3 is TGTGCCAGCAGCTGGGACGGGGGCTACGAGCAGTACTTC.

The V and J genes are TRBV5-5 and TRBJ2-2; possibly TRBD2 for D (5 bases). The germline V gene has CDR1 SGHKS and CDR2 YYEKEE (reference sequence). Trimming shortened V by 0 bases and J by 4 bases, and 10 bases separated the two germline ends. The CDR3 contains 15 residues. CDR3 sequence reads: CASSLALAGTGELFF. CDR3 DNA sequence: TGTGCCAGCAGCTTGGCCCTAGCAGGCACCGGGGAGCTGTTTTTT.

This clone has a handful of counts. This rearrangement joins TRBV10-2 to TRBJ1-6, with D perhaps TRBD1 (5 bases). The V gene's germline CDR1 is WSHSY and CDR2 SAAADI. This CDR3 has 15 amino acids. V lost 4 bases to trimming and J lost 6 bases, with 13 bases between them. The CDR3 reads CASSGGRQGNSPLHF. CDR3 DNA: TGCGCCAGCAGTGGGGGCCGGCAAGGTAATTCACCCCTCCACTTT.

This clone was seen a handful of times. The rearrangement joins TRBV3-1 (or the pseudogene TRBV3-2) to TRBJ2-1; 9 bases fit TRBD2. The CDR3 totals 13 residues. Germline values: CDR1 LGHDT, CDR2 YNNKEL (reference sequence). V was clipped by 4 bases and J by 7 bases; unmatched bases: 2. The CDR3 is CASSPGLANEQFF. CDR3 nucleotide sequence: TGTGCCAGCAGCCCCGGACTAGCGAATGAGCAGTTCTTC.

In its sample, this clone was seen a few times. The V call is TRBV7-2, the J call TRBJ1-1, with TRBD1 as a possible D gene (5 bases). The CDR3 is 12 residues long. V was shortened by 8 bases and J by 11 bases, with 18 bases between the two germline ends. In germline, CDR1 is SGHTA, CDR2 FQGNSA. The CDR3 sequence is CASRGGGGYAFF. The CDR3 bases are TGTGCCAGCCGAGGCGGGGGGGGTTATGCTTTCTTT.

The J gene is TRBJ1-6, the V gene TRBV6-5; 7 bases are a match to TRBD1. From germline, CDR1 is MNHEY and CDR2 SVGAGI. The length of the CDR3 is 12 residues. Trimming cost V 5 bases and J 10 bases; bases outside gene matches: 2. This chain's CDR3 is CASSTGVSPLHF. Here the CDR3 DNA reads TGTGCCAGCAGTACAGGGGTCTCACCCCTCCACTTT.

The chain has TRBV19 and TRBJ1-2; the match to TRBD1 covers 8 bases. Germline V gene data show CDR1 as LNHDA and CDR2 as SQIVND (reference sequence). The J segment lost 0 bases and the V segment lost 5 bases, leaving 11 bases of the junction unmatched. The length of the CDR3 is 17 residues. For the CDR3, the DNA is TGTGCCAGTAGTCTCCGGACAGGGACCCGCTCTAACTATGGCTACACCTTC. Translated: CASSLRTGTRSNYGYTF.

The rearrangement joins TRBV5-6 to TRBJ1-5; 9 bases agree with TRBD1. J gave up 7 bases and V 4 bases, and 12 bases lay outside the gene matches. Germline CDR1 SGHDT, CDR2 YYEEEE. The CDR3 is 16 residues long. The CDR3 protein is CASSLGGTGNGQPQHF. CDR3 DNA: TGTGCCAGCAGCCTTGGGGGGACAGGGAATGGACAGCCCCAGCATTTT.

This chain connects TRBV19 to TRBJ1-1; 8 nucleotides align to TRBD1. The CDR3 has 15 residues. J gave up 0 bases and V 7 bases, and 7 bases lay outside the gene matches. Germline V lookup: CDR1 LNHDA, CDR2 SQIVND (reference sequence). The chain's CDR3 is CASTAAGGLNTEAFF. The CDR3 nucleotides read TGTGCCAGTACGGCGGCAGGGGGCCTGAACACTGAAGCTTTCTTT.

This chain connects TRBV27 to TRBJ2-3; a possible D gene is TRBD1 (6 bases). V was shortened by 7 bases and J by 4 bases, with 15 bases between the two germline ends. The germline V gene has CDR1 MNHEY and CDR2 SMNVEV (reference sequence). CDR3 length: 14 residues. The CDR3 coding sequence is TGTGCCAGCAAAAGGGCAGGGGTATCAGATACGCAGTATTTT. Amino acids: CASKRAGVSDTQYF.